Below, one TCR beta chain is given with its context. CDR1 and CDR2 (germline): SNHLY, FYNNEI. This CDR3 has 10 residues. The ends were cut back, 1 base at V and 8 bases at J, with 2 bases in the middle. These data come from a study of control samples from healthy donors and cancer patients. Repertoires were generated with immunoSEQ multiplex PCR, while TCRdb's copy carries only in-frame clones and drops some. The sample has 130,000 or so clones, less than 95% seen once; the top ten hold about 7.6%. This rearrangement joins TRBV2 to TRBJ1-2; D not resolved. What was sequenced was blood. The source of this sequence is a young man in good health. The CDR3 sequence is CASSEGGYTF. CDR3 DNA: TGTGCCAGCAGTGAAGGAGGCTACACCTTC.